Below, 32 T cell receptor beta chains from the same sample are listed, as sequenced in a study of T-cell reconstitution after alpha-beta-depleted transplantation in children (dated by TCRdb to between 2015 and 2016). The protocol used for the library was PCR. Data came from an Illumina HiSeq 2500. To normalize quantification of the TCRbeta repertoire, the TCR libraries were built with molecular barcoding that relied on unique molecular identifiers. TCRdb itself trimmed the public reads at Q25 with fastp, ran MiXCR and retained productive beta chains. Every distinct CDR3 protein forms one entry, paired with its most common genes and DNA. This sample has almost 400,000 distinct CDR3 sequences in its table, and 20% of those were observed once. The top ten clones comprise 3.5% to 4% of the sample. The specimen comprised PBMCs from the stem cell graft donor, sampled from the stem cell graft. These receptors all stem from a human donor who donated a stem cell graft to a child with acute myeloid leukemia.

This clonotype occurred a few times. DNA for the CDR3: TGTGCCAGCAGTTCGGAACTAGCGGGAGTAGACAATGAGCAGTTCTTC. Translating it yields CASSSELAGVDNEQFF. The rearrangement joins TRBV6-5 to TRBJ2-1; 11 bases match TRBD2. The CDR3 has 16 amino acids. V trimming: 4 bases; J trimming: 5 bases; junction bases outside the gene matches: 7. Looked up from germline, CDR1 is MNHEY and CDR2 is SVGAGI.

CDR3 nucleotide sequence: TGTGCCAGCAGCTTCAGCCGCTCTGGGGCCAACGTCCTGACTTTC. This codes for CASSFSRSGANVLTF. V gene TRBV5-5 combines with J gene TRBJ2-6; D is unresolved. Germline-derived CDR1 and CDR2 are SGHKS and YYEKEE (reference sequence). Trimming removed 2 bases from V and 0 bases from J, with 6 bases in between. The length of the CDR3 is 15 residues.

V and J are TRBV7-9 and TRBJ2-7; 9 nucleotides align to TRBD1. Germline loops: CDR1 SEHNR, CDR2 FQNEAQ (reference sequence). This CDR3 comprises 17 residues. Unmatched junction bases numbered 10, after V lost 1 base and J lost 3 bases. CDR3 sequence: CASSLGTGDLSFYEQYF. CDR3 sequence (DNA): TGTGCCAGCAGCTTAGGGACAGGGGACCTCTCCTTCTACGAGCAGTACTTC.

This clonotype was recorded a few times. This chain joins TRBV28 and TRBJ2-1, with 10 bases aligning to TRBD2. Per germline, CDR1 MDHEN and CDR2 SYDVKM. This CDR3 contains 16 residues. The junction had 9 bases not matched to a gene; V was cut back by 3 bases and J by 7 bases. The CDR3 loop is CASSFSAGGLGNEQFF. The CDR3 bases are TGTGCCAGCAGTTTCTCAGCGGGAGGGTTGGGGAATGAGCAGTTCTTC.

V usage is TRBV29-1 and J usage is TRBJ2-5, with 8 bases lining up with TRBD1. Germline V CDR1 and CDR2: SQVTM, ANQGSEA. The CDR3 has 14 amino acids. After removal of 1 base from V and 5 bases from J, the junction contained 6 bases not matched to a gene. The CDR3 region has the DNA TGCAGCGTTGAAGTACACAGGGGGTTGGAGACCCAGTACTTC. Translation: CSVEVHRGLETQYF.

This clonotype was seen a handful of times. The rearrangement links TRBV7-3 to TRBJ2-1; D gene ambiguous. The CDR3 extends over 19 amino acids. The germline gives CDR1 SGHTA, CDR2 FQGTGA. V was pared by 4 bases and J by 4 bases, with 26 bases between. The CDR3 nucleotides are TGTGCCAGCAGCTCGATGACGGTCCCCGGCAAAGACGGGTACAATGAGCAGTTCTTC. Amino acids: CASSSMTVPGKDGYNEQFF.

There are a few counts of this clonotype. The genes are TRBV29-1 and TRBJ1-5, with unresolved D. The ends were cut back, 5 bases at V and 3 bases at J, with 8 bases in the middle. Germline V gene data show CDR1 as SQVTM and CDR2 as ANQGSEA. The CDR3 has 12 amino acids. The CDR3 DNA follows: TGCAGCGTTAAGAGTACCAATCAGCCCCAGCATTTT. It specifies CSVKSTNQPQHF. Full variable domain (outside the CDR3, taken from reference TRBV29-1 and TRBJ1-5): SAVISQKPSRDICQRGTSLTIQCQVDSQVTMMFWYRQQPGQSLTLIATANQGSEATYESGFVIDKFPISRPNLTFSTLTVSNMSPEDSSIYLCSVKSTNQPQHFGDGTRLSIL.

This clonotype occurred a few times. The chain links TRBV25-1 to TRBJ2-7; TRBD2 matches 7 bases. This CDR3 is built from 12 residues. The germline CDR1 and CDR2 sequences are MGHDK and SYGVNS. The V segment lost 6 bases and the J segment 4 bases; nucleotides outside the gene matches: 3. The DNA for the CDR3 is TGTGCCAGCAGAAGGGACTATTACGAGCAGTACTTC. The encoded protein is CASRRDYYEQYF.

This clonotype was recorded a few times. V usage is TRBV15 and J usage is TRBJ2-1; 9 bases line up with TRBD2. Germline CDR1 and CDR2: LNHNV and YYDKDF (reference sequence). V shed 3 bases and J 2 bases; nucleotides not matched to a gene: 2. The CDR3 is 15 amino acids. DNA for the CDR3: TGTGCCACCAGCAGGCGGGAGGGGACCTACAATGAGCAGTTCTTC. Its protein product is CATSRREGTYNEQFF.

This clonotype was seen at least ten times. The rearrangement uses TRBV20-1 and TRBJ2-3; 8 nucleotides line up with TRBD2. Germline CDR1 reads DFQATT; CDR2 reads SNEGSKA (reference sequence). The CDR3 is 14 residues long. The V gene end was trimmed by 4 bases and the J gene end by 7 bases; junction bases not matched to a gene: 10. CDR3 sequence: CSATQRERTNTQYF. CDR3 coding DNA: TGCAGTGCTACCCAGCGGGAGCGGACGAATACGCAGTATTTT.

This clonotype was recorded a few times. CDR3 in amino acids: CASSVSGTSNNEQFF. The CDR3 DNA follows: TGTGCCAGCAGCGTAAGTGGGACTAGTAACAATGAGCAGTTCTTC. The chain uses TRBV9 and TRBJ2-1; 8 bases align to TRBD2. J lost 5 bases, V lost 1 base, and 5 bases had no gene match. The CDR3 runs 15 residues. Germline CDR1 reads SGDLS; CDR2 reads YYNGEE.

This clonotype was detected only a few times. The chain recombines TRBV12-3 or TRBV12-4 with TRBJ2-1; perhaps D is TRBD1 or TRBD2 (5 bases each). The CDR3 covers 15 residues. Trimming took off 5 bases at V and 3 bases at J, with 14 bases between the two ends. Written as DNA, the CDR3 is TGTGCCAGCAGTCCCGGGGCGGGCCTCTACAATGAGCAGTTCTTC. Protein sequence: CASSPGAGLYNEQFF.

In this sample, this clonotype turned up once. The V call is TRBV20-1, the J call TRBJ2-7; D is possibly TRBD2 (6 bases). V was shortened by 4 bases and J by 7 bases, with 17 bases between the two germline ends. The V gene's germline CDR1 is DFQATT and CDR2 SNEGSKA (reference sequence). The CDR3 spans 13 residues. CDR3 coding DNA: TGCAGTGCTAAACGGGAGAGGTCCTGGGAGCAGTACTTC. It is translated as CSAKRERSWEQYF.

The chain recombines TRBV28 with TRBJ1-2; TRBD1 agrees at 7 bases. J lost 5 bases, V lost 5 bases, and 11 bases had no gene match. The V gene's germline CDR1 is MDHEN and CDR2 SYDVKM. This CDR3 is 15 amino acids long. The CDR3 reads CASSPYRGAGYGYTF. CDR3 sequence (DNA): TGTGCCAGCAGTCCTTACAGGGGAGCAGGGTATGGCTACACCTTC.

This clonotype was seen only a few times. This chain links TRBV20-1 with TRBJ2-7, with D possibly being TRBD2 (6 bases). The CDR3 has 13 amino acids. Germline CDR1 reads DFQATT; CDR2 reads SNEGSKA (reference sequence). The V and J ends lost 3 bases and 2 bases respectively, with 11 bases between them. The CDR3 loop reads CSASGSTPYEQYF. The CDR3, as DNA: TGCAGTGCTAGCGGGAGTACCCCCTACGAGCAGTACTTC.

The gene calls are TRBV28 and TRBJ1-2, with 8 nucleotides matching TRBD1. Per the germline V gene, CDR1 is MDHEN and CDR2 is SYDVKM. V was clipped by 7 bases and J by 4 bases; unmatched bases: 8. The CDR3 is 14 amino acids. The CDR3 region has the DNA TGTGCCAGCACCGGGACAGGCCAATCCTATGGCTACACCTTC. This codes for CASTGTGQSYGYTF.

This chain links TRBV21-1 with TRBJ2-7; TRBD2, as called in the table, went unchecked against the DNA. TRBV21-1 is described as a pseudogene. This CDR3 has 16 amino acids. The chain's CDR3 is CASSKVGLSRLYEQYF. For the CDR3, the DNA is TGTGCCAGCAGCAAAGTGGGACTTTCCCGTCTATACGAGCAGTACTTC.

This clonotype occurred a few times. The chain joins TRBV20-1 to TRBJ2-7; TRBD2 matches 8 bases. This CDR3 is 14 amino acids long. The J segment lost 3 bases and the V segment lost 6 bases, leaving 10 bases of the junction unmatched. Germline CDR1 is DFQATT and CDR2 is SNEGSKA (reference sequence). CDR3 sequence reads: CSADRPSGSYEQYF. In DNA, the CDR3 is TGCAGTGCCGACAGACCAAGCGGGAGCTACGAGCAGTACTTC.

The chain employs TRBV18 and TRBJ2-3; TRBD2 aligns across 9 bases. The CDR3 extends over 17 amino acids. Trimming removed 0 bases from V and 3 bases from J; junction bases left unmatched: 7. Germline V gene lookup returns CDR1 KGHSH and CDR2 LQKENI. CDR3 sequence reads: CASSPPSTSGSTDTQYF. The CDR3 bases are TGTGCCAGCTCACCACCCTCGACTAGCGGATCGACAGATACGCAGTATTTT.

J is TRBJ2-7 and V is TRBV12-3 or TRBV12-4; 8 bases map to TRBD1. V lost 6 bases and J lost 5; bases outside the gene matches: 12. CDR3 length equals 15 residues. In nucleotides, the CDR3 is TGTGCCAGCAGCCCCGGGACAGGCCTGTCGAACGAGCAGTACTTC. Translation: CASSPGTGLSNEQYF.

This clonotype was seen a handful of times. The rearrangement joins TRBV12-3 or TRBV12-4 to TRBJ2-1; TRBD2 matches at 10 bases. The CDR3 has 18 residues. The J segment lost 0 bases and the V segment lost 7 bases, leaving 12 bases of the junction unmatched. The CDR3, as DNA: TGTGCCAGCAATCCGGGACTAGCGACGGAATTCTCCTACAATGAGCAGTTCTTC. Its translation: CASNPGLATEFSYNEQFF.

The rearrangement uses TRBV9 and TRBJ2-1; a possible D gene is TRBD2 (5 bases). Germline assignment: CDR1 SGDLS and CDR2 YYNGEE. The CDR3 covers 15 residues. V was trimmed by 1 base and J by 8 bases, leaving 16 bases between them. The CDR3 DNA is TGTGCCAGCAGCGTATCTGGCGGTCGGGGTGATGAGCAGTTCTTC. Protein sequence: CASSVSGGRGDEQFF.

The table lists this clonotype with many counts. The genes are TRBV12-3 or TRBV12-4 and TRBJ1-1; the D is unclear. The CDR3 is 12 residues long. V dropped 5 bases and J dropped 4 bases, with 8 bases sitting between them. CDR3 in DNA: TGTGCCAGCAGTCCATATCTCACTGAAGCTTTCTTT. Translating gives CASSPYLTEAFF.

This clonotype appeared a few times. The V gene is TRBV2, the J gene TRBJ2-6; the D gene is possibly TRBD1 (6 bases). V lost 6 bases to trimming and J lost 3 bases, with 15 bases between them. The CDR3 runs to 16 residues. Germline lookup yields CDR1 SNHLY and CDR2 FYNNEI. CDR3 in DNA: TGTGCCAGCAGCTGGCAGGGGAGTCGTGGGGCCAACGTCCTGACTTTC. Encoded protein: CASSWQGSRGANVLTF.

This clonotype has just a few counts. This rearrangement joins TRBV4-2 to TRBJ2-1, with 16 bases aligning to TRBD2. CDR3 length: 19 amino acids. V gave up 2 bases and J gave up 4 bases; unmatched junction bases: 8. Germline lookup yields CDR1 LGHNA and CDR2 YNFKEQ. CDR3 sequence (DNA): TGTGCCAGCAGCCAAAGACAGGGACTAGCGGGAGGGAGGTACAATGAGCAGTTCTTC. Translated: CASSQRQGLAGGRYNEQFF.

The chain employs TRBV11-1 and TRBJ2-4; no clear D. Germline loops: CDR1 SGHAT, CDR2 FQDESV (reference sequence). Trimming shortened V by 3 bases and J by 8 bases, and 26 bases separated the two germline ends. The CDR3 is made up of 18 amino acids. CDR3 in amino acids: CASSLILPTHQQKDIQYF. The CDR3, as DNA: TGTGCCAGCAGCTTGATCCTCCCGACCCATCAACAAAAGGACATTCAGTACTTC.

This clonotype was seen a single time. The gene calls are TRBV30 and TRBJ1-2, with D possibly TRBD1 on 6 matching bases. This CDR3 spans 13 amino acids. Germline loops: CDR1 GTSNPN, CDR2 SVGIG (reference sequence). Trimming took 0 bases from V and 8 from J, leaving 13 bases between them. In nucleotides, the CDR3 is TGTGCCTGGAGTGTACTACAGGGTGCGGGCTACACCTTC. Its protein is CAWSVLQGAGYTF.

The chain joins TRBV4-2 to TRBJ2-5; maybe TRBD2 (5 bases). The CDR3 extends over 15 amino acids. Germline CDR1 reads LGHNA; CDR2 reads YNFKEQ. V was clipped by 1 base and J by 2 bases, with 11 bases between them. CDR3 in amino acids: CASSQVDYQQETQYF. CDR3 DNA: TGTGCCAGCAGCCAAGTCGACTATCAACAAGAGACCCAGTACTTC.

The V gene is TRBV19, the J gene TRBJ2-1, with D possibly matching TRBD1 (5 bases). The CDR3 is made up of 13 amino acids. Germline CDR1 LNHDA, CDR2 SQIVND (reference sequence). Trimming took off 3 bases at V and 3 bases at J, with 6 bases between the two ends. The CDR3 sequence is CASSIRVYNEQFF. CDR3 bases: TGTGCCAGTAGTATCAGGGTCTACAATGAGCAGTTCTTC.

This chain joins TRBV4-2 and TRBJ2-2; TRBD2 matches at 9 bases. Germline V gene sequence: CDR1 LGHNA, CDR2 YNFKEQ. This CDR3 has 18 residues. V lost 0 bases to trimming and J lost 0 bases; unmatched junction nucleotides: 5. CDR3 residues: CASSQDGTSGPNTGELFF. The CDR3 DNA is TGTGCCAGCAGCCAAGATGGTACTAGCGGGCCGAACACCGGGGAGCTGTTTTTT.

The chain is built from TRBV4-1 and TRBJ2-2; either TRBD1 or TRBD2 may supply D (5 bases each). The germline V gene encodes CDR1 MGHRA and CDR2 YSYEKL. V was pared by 3 bases and J by 1 base, with 15 bases between. The CDR3 has 17 residues. The CDR3 coding sequence is TGCGCCAGCAGCCATCGAGACGGGGCGGGGAACACCGGGGAGCTGTTTTTT. This translates into CASSHRDGAGNTGELFF.

This clonotype was picked up a small number of times. A read error may account for a junction end that differs from germline. The CDR3 region has the DNA TGCTGTGCTAGAGATTGGGCGGGGGTAGCCAAAAACATTCAGTACTTC. It specifies CCARDWAGVAKNIQYF. The chain is built from TRBV20-1 and TRBJ2-4; TRBD2 matches at 7 bases. The CDR3 is made up of 16 amino acids. Germline V lookup: CDR1 DFQATT, CDR2 SNEGSKA (reference sequence).